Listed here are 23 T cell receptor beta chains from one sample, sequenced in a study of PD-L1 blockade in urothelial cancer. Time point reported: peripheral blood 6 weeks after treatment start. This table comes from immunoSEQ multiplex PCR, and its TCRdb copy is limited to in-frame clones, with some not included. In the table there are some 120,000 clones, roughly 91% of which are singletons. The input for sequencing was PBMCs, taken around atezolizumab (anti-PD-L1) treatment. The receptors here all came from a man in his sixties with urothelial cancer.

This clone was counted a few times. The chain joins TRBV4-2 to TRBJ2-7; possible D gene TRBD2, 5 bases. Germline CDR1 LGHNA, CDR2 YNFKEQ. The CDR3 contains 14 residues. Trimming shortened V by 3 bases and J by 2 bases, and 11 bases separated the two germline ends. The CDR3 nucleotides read TGTGCCAGCAGCCAGGGGATCGGGACCTACGAGCAGTACTTC. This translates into CASSQGIGTYEQYF.

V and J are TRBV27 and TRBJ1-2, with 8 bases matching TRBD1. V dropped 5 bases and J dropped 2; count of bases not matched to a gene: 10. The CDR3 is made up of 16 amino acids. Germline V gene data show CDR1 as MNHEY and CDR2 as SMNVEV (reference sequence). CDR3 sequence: CASSPIGQGDNYGYTF. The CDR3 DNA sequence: TGTGCCAGCAGTCCGATTGGACAGGGCGACAACTATGGCTACACCTTC.

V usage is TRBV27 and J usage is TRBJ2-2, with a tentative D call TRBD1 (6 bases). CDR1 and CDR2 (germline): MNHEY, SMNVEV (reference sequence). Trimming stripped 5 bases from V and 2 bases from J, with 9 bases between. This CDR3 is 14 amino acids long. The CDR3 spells CASSRQENTGELFF. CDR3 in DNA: TGTGCCAGCAGTAGACAGGAAAACACCGGGGAGCTGTTTTTT.

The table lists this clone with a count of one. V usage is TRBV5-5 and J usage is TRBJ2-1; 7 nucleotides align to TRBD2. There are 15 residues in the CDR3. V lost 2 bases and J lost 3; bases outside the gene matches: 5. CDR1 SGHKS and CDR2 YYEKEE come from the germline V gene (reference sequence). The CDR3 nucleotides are TGTGCCAGCAGCTTACTGCTAGCGGACTACAATGAGCAGTTCTTC. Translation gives CASSLLLADYNEQFF.

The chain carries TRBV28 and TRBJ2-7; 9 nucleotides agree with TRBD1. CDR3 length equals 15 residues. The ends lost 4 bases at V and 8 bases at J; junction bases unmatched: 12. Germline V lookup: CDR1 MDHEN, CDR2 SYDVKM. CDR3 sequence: CASSSPPGQGLKQYF. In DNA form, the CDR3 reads TGTGCCAGCAGTTCCCCCCCGGGACAGGGTCTGAAGCAGTACTTC.

For the CDR3, the DNA is TGTGCCAGCAGCCCCAACGCGGGATATGTAAAAAACATTCAGTACTTC. It codes for CASSPNAGYVKNIQYF. The V call is TRBV7-9, the J call TRBJ2-4; TRBD2 is a possible D gene (6 bases). V lost 5 bases and J 4 bases, leaving 18 bases between the germline ends. Per germline, CDR1 SEHNR and CDR2 FQNEAQ (reference sequence). The CDR3 has 16 residues.

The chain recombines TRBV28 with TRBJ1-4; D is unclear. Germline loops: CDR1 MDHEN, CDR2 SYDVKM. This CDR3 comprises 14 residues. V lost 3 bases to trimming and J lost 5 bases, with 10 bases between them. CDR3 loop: CASSFSGSNEKLFF. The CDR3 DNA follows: TGTGCCAGCAGTTTTTCGGGGAGCAATGAAAAACTGTTTTTT. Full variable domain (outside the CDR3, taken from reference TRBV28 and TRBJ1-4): DVKVTQSSRYLVKRTGEKVFLECVQDMDHENMFWYRQDPGLGLRLIYFSYDVKMKEKGDIPEGYSVSREKKERFSLILESASTNQTSMYLCASSFSGSNEKLFFGSGTQLSVL.

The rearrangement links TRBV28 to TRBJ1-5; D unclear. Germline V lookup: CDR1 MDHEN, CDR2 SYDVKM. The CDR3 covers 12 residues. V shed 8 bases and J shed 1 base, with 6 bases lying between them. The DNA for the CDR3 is TGTGCCAGCGACGGGAGCAATCAGCCCCAGCATTTT. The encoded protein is CASDGSNQPQHF.

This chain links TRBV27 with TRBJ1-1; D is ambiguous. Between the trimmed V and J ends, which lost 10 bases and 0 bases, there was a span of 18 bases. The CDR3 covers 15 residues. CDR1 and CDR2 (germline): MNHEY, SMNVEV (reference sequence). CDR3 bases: TGTGCCACTACCCCTGTGGGGAGGATGAACACTGAAGCTTTCTTT. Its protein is CATTPVGRMNTEAFF.

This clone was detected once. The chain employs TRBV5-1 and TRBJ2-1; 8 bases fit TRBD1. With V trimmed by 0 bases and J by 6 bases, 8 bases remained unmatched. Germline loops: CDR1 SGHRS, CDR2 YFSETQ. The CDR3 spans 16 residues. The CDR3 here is CASSLAGQGAINEQFF. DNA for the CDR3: TGCGCCAGCAGCTTGGCCGGACAGGGCGCGATCAATGAGCAGTTCTTC.

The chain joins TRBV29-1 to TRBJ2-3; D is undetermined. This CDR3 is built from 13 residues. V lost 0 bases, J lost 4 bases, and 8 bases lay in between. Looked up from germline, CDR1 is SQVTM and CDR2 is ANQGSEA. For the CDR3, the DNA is TGCAGCGTTGAAGATGGCGGTGCAGATACGCAGTATTTT. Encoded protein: CSVEDGGADTQYF.

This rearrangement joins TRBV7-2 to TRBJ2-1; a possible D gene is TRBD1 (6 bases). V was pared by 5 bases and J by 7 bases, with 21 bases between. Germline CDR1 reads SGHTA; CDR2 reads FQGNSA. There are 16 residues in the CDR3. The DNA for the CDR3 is TGTGCCAGCAGCCGAAGCACAGGGAAAGGGGGAAATGAGCAGTTCTTC. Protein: CASSRSTGKGGNEQFF.

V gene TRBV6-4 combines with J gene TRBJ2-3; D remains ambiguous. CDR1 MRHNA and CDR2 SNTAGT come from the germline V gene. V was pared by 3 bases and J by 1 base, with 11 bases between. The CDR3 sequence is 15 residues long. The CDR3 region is CASSERVEGTDTQYF. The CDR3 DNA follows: TGTGCCAGCAGTGAACGGGTAGAGGGCACAGATACGCAGTATTTT.

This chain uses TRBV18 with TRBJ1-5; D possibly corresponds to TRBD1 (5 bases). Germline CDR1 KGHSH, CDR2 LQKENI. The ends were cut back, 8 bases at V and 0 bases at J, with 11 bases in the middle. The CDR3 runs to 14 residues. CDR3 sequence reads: CASATGDSNQPQHF. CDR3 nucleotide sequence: TGTGCCAGCGCGACGGGGGATAGCAATCAGCCCCAGCATTTT.

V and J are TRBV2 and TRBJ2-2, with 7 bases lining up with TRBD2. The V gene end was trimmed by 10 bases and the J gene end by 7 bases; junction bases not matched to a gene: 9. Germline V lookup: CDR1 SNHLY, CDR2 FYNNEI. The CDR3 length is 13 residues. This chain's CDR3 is CATNPGGNGELFF. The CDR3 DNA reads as TGTGCCACCAATCCGGGGGGAAACGGGGAGCTGTTTTTT.

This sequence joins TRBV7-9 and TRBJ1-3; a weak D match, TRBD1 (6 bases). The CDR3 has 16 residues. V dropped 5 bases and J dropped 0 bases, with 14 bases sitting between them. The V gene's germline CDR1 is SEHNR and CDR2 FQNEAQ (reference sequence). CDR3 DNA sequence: TGTGCCAGCAGCCTAATGGGGACAAGCTCTGGAAACACCATATATTTT. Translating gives CASSLMGTSSGNTIYF.

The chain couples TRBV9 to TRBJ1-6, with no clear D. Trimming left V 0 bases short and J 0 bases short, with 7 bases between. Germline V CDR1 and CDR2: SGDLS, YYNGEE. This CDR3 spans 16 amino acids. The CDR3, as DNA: TGTGCCAGCAGCGTAGCGGGGAGCTCCTATAATTCACCCCTCCACTTT. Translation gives CASSVAGSSYNSPLHF.

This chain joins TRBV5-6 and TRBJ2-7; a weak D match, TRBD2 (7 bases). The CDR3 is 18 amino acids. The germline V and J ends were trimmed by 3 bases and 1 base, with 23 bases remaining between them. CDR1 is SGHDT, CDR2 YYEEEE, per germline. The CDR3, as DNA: TGTGCCAGCAGCTCCCGCCGCCTGGGGGGGGCCAAGTCCTACGAGCAGTACTTC. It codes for CASSSRRLGGAKSYEQYF.

In DNA form, the CDR3 reads TGTGCCAGCAGCCGGGGTTCTTGGGAGACCCAGTACTTC. It yields the protein CASSRGSWETQYF. The chain uses TRBV7-2 and TRBJ2-5, with a possible D match to TRBD2 (5 bases). With 5 bases removed from V and 5 bases from J, the gap between germline ends came to 12 bases. Germline V gene lookup returns CDR1 SGHTA and CDR2 FQGNSA. This CDR3 has 13 amino acids.

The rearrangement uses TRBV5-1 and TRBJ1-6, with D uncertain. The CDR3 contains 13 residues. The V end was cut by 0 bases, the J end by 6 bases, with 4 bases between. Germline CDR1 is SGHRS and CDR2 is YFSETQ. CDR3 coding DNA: TGCGCCAGCAGCTTGGCAGTTAATTCACCCCTCCACTTT. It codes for CASSLAVNSPLHF. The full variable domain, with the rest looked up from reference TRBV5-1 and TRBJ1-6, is KAGVTQTPRYLIKTRGQQVTLSCSPISGHRSVSWYQQTPGQGLQFLFEYFSETQRNKGNFPGRFSGRQFSNSRSEMNVSTLELGDSALYLCASSLAVNSPLHFGNGTRLTVT.

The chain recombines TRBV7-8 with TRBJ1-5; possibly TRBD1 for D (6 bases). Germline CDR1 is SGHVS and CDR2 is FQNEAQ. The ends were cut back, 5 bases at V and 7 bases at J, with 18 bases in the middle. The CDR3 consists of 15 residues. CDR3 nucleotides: TGTGCCAGCAGCCGGGGGGCGGGGGCAAGCCAGCCCCAGCATTTT. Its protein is CASSRGAGASQPQHF. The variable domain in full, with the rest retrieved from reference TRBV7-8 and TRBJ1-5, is GAGVSQSPRYKVAKRGQDVALRCDPISGHVSLFWYQQALGQGPEFLTYFQNEAQLDKSGLPSDRFFAERPEGSVSTLKIQRTQQEDSAVYLCASSRGAGASQPQHFGDGTRLSIL.

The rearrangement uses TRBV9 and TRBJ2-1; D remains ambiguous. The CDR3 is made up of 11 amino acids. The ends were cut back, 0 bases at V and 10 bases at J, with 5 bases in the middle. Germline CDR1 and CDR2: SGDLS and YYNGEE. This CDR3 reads CASSVAGEQFF. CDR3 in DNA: TGTGCCAGCAGCGTAGCCGGGGAGCAGTTCTTC.

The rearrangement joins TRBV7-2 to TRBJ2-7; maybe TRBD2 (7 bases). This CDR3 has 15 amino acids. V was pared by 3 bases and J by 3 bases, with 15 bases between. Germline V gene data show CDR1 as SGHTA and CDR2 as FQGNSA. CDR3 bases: TGTGCCAGCAGCTTTAGCGGCGGGGGCAACTACGAGCAGTACTTC. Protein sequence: CASSFSGGGNYEQYF.